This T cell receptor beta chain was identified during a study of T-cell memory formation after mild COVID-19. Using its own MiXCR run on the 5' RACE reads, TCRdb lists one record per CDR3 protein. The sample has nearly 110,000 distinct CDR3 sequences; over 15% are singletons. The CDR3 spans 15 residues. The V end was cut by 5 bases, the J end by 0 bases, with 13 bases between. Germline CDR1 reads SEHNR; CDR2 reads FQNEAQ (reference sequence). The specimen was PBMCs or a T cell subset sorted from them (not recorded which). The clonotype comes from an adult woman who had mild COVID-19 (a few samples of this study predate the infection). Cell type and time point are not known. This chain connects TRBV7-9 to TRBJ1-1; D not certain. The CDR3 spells CASSQVAGVNTEAFF. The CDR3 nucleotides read TGTGCCAGCAGCCAGGTAGCTGGGGTGAACACTGAAGCTTTCTTT.